This section outlines one T cell receptor beta chain sequence together with its context. This table comes from immunoSEQ multiplex PCR, and its TCRdb copy is limited to in-frame clones, with some not included. The sample includes 300,000 to 400,000 clones, under 90% of them seen just once. The data stem from a study of Ad26.COV2.S vaccination and SARS-CoV-2 variants. Looking at the study overall: The COV1001 Ad26.COV2.S trial arm included the donor.

Specified treatment: 15 to 20 received Ad26.COV2.S at low or high dose, single or two shots; about 5 received placebo; per-sample allocation not given. Material that was analyzed had been drawn on day 63 after the first vaccine or placebo injection. The sample here was peripheral blood, taken in a trial of Ad26.COV2.S vaccine versus placebo. The sequence was collected from a person between 18 and 60 years old who received the Ad26.COV2.S COVID-19 vaccine or a placebo.

CDR3 sequence: CATSEGNTGELFF. The CDR3 DNA sequence: TGTGCCACCAGTGAAGGGAACACCGGGGAGCTGTTTTTT. V gene TRBV24-1 combines with J gene TRBJ2-2; D is unclear. Trimming cost V 4 bases and J 1 base, with 3 bases left between them. The CDR3 spans 13 residues. Germline V gene sequence: CDR1 KGHDR, CDR2 SFDVKD.